Shown below are 27 T cell receptor beta chains from a single sample sequenced in a study of identical twins. MiXCR, applied by TCRdb to the 5' RACE reads, yields one record per CDR3 protein. The sample contains 250,000 to 300,000 distinct CDR3 sequences, approximately 8.6% of which appear only once. The data also belong to a second study, concerning yellow fever vaccine responses in identical twins.

The sample comprised CD8+ T cells sorted from blood. The receptors here all came from a woman aged 18-29 years in good health.

The sample holds a few counts of this clonotype. The chain uses TRBV20-1 and TRBJ2-1; a weak D match, TRBD1 (5 bases). CDR1 is DFQATT and CDR2 is SNEGSKA in the germline V gene (reference sequence). CDR3 length equals 16 residues. Deletions cut 3 bases from V and 3 bases from J, with 18 bases between. The CDR3 here is CSASPRGATIYNEQFF. CDR3 nucleotides: TGCAGTGCTAGCCCCCGTGGGGCGACGATCTACAATGAGCAGTTCTTC.

This clonotype was seen repeatedly, ten times or more. The chain couples TRBV5-1 to TRBJ1-1; 7 bases are shared with TRBD1. Germline CDR1 SGHRS, CDR2 YFSETQ. The CDR3 extends over 16 amino acids. J was trimmed by 0 bases and V by 5 bases; bases with no gene match: 10. The DNA for the CDR3 is TGCGCCAGCAGATTGAATGCCGGGACAGTGAACACTGAAGCTTTCTTT. As protein: CASRLNAGTVNTEAFF.

This clonotype occurred many times. This chain connects TRBV29-1 to TRBJ2-5; no reliable D call. CDR1 and CDR2 from the germline V gene are SQVTM and ANQGSEA. V was pared by 1 base and J by 3 bases, with 15 bases between. The CDR3 extends over 15 amino acids. The CDR3 nucleotides read TGCAGCGTTGAAGGTGGCGACTCCCTGGAAGAGACCCAGTACTTC. This codes for CSVEGGDSLEETQYF.

In its sample, this clonotype was seen a few times. J is TRBJ1-2 and V is TRBV11-2; D not resolved. Trimming shortened V by 0 bases and J by 4 bases, and 9 bases separated the two germline ends. The germline gives CDR1 SGHAT, CDR2 FQNNGV. The CDR3 runs 14 residues. The CDR3 spells CASSLDSRGYGYTF. CDR3 coding DNA: TGTGCCAGCAGCTTAGATTCCCGGGGCTATGGCTACACCTTC.

This clonotype has more than one count but fewer than ten. V and J are TRBV28 and TRBJ2-7; 9 bases map to TRBD2. CDR1 and CDR2 (germline): MDHEN, SYDVKM. Unmatched junction bases numbered 13, after V lost 4 bases and J lost 9 bases. The CDR3 extends over 15 amino acids. CDR3 region: CASSYLAGSPYTQYF. Here the CDR3 DNA reads TGTGCCAGCAGTTACCTAGCGGGGTCGCCCTATACGCAGTACTTC. Based on the CDR3 plus reference TRBV28 and TRBJ2-7, the full variable domain is DVKVTQSSRYLVKRTGEKVFLECVQDMDHENMFWYRQDPGLGLRLIYFSYDVKMKEKGDIPEGYSVSREKKERFSLILESASTNQTSMYLCASSYLAGSPYTQYFGPGTRLTVT.

Many counts were recorded for this clonotype. The CDR3 DNA sequence: TGTGCCAGCAGCTTAGTTTCATCCCGCACAGATACGCAGTATTTT. It specifies CASSLVSSRTDTQYF. V gene TRBV11-2 combines with J gene TRBJ2-3; D ambiguous. The CDR3 length is 15 residues. The V gene lost 1 base and the J gene lost 1 base, with 9 bases spanning the gap. The germline V gene encodes CDR1 SGHAT and CDR2 FQNNGV.

The genes are TRBV4-3 and TRBJ2-1, with 7 bases fitting TRBD2. Germline lookup yields CDR1 LGHNA and CDR2 YSLEER. The CDR3 totals 17 residues. V dropped 0 bases and J dropped 3; count of bases not matched to a gene: 8. CDR3 in amino acids: CASSQDRLAAIYNEQFF. The DNA of the CDR3 is TGCGCCAGCAGCCAAGACCGGCTAGCGGCAATCTACAATGAGCAGTTCTTC.

This CDR3 reads CASSDGVPDTQYF. DNA of the CDR3: TGTGCCAGCAGTGACGGAGTCCCAGATACGCAGTATTTT. The J gene is TRBJ2-3, the V gene TRBV2; D remains ambiguous. Trimming removed 3 bases from V and 4 bases from J, with 8 bases in between. Germline CDR1 is SNHLY and CDR2 is FYNNEI. The CDR3 has 13 amino acids.

V and J are TRBV6-2 or TRBV6-3 and TRBJ2-7, with D perhaps TRBD2 (6 bases). The V and J ends lost 7 bases and 2 bases respectively, with 15 bases between them. Germline assignment: CDR1 MNHEY and CDR2 SVGEGT. The CDR3 consists of 14 residues. The CDR3 here is CASTHGRRAYEQYF. The CDR3 DNA sequence: TGTGCCAGCACCCATGGGCGGAGGGCCTACGAGCAGTACTTC.

This rearrangement joins TRBV7-8 to TRBJ2-2; TRBD2 matches 7 bases. The CDR3 runs to 15 residues. Unmatched junction bases numbered 5, after V lost 6 bases and J lost 1 base. CDR1 is SGHVS, CDR2 FQNEAQ, per germline. DNA for the CDR3: TGTGCCAGCAGACCTTGGGGGGGGAACACCGGGGAGCTGTTTTTT. Its translation is CASRPWGGNTGELFF.

The V and J genes are TRBV7-9 and TRBJ2-7; unclear D gene. Between the trimmed V and J ends, which lost 1 base and 5 bases, there was a span of 15 bases. This CDR3 has 15 residues. Per germline, CDR1 SEHNR and CDR2 FQNEAQ (reference sequence). The CDR3 reads CASSLVDPLGNEQYF. CDR3 DNA: TGTGCCAGCAGCTTAGTGGACCCCCTGGGGAACGAGCAGTACTTC.

This clonotype has a count of ten or more. This chain connects TRBV29-1 to TRBJ2-1; 15 bases are a match to TRBD2. Germline V CDR1 and CDR2: SQVTM, ANQGSEA. Trimming took 1 base from V and 2 from J; bases not matched to a gene: 6. The length of the CDR3 is 18 residues. The DNA for the CDR3 is TGCAGCGTTGAAGGGGGACTAGCGGGGGGCTCTCCCTACAATGAGCAGTTCTTC. Residues: CSVEGGLAGGSPYNEQFF.

Remarks on this clonotype: A much bigger clone sits one base away, suggesting this may be a read error. The gene calls are TRBV28 and TRBJ2-7; the match to TRBD2 covers 8 bases. Germline loops: CDR1 MDHEN, CDR2 SYDVKM. J gave up 0 bases and V 8 bases, and 15 bases lay outside the gene matches. The CDR3 totals 17 residues. CDR3 loop: CASCPSSSGLASYEQYF. The CDR3, as DNA: TGTGCCAGCTGTCCGTCCTCTAGCGGGCTGGCCTCCTACGAGCAGTACTTC.

This clonotype came up a few times. The J gene is TRBJ2-6, the V gene TRBV27; weak D call: TRBD1 (6 bases). Trimming left V 5 bases short and J 2 bases short, with 10 bases between. Germline V CDR1 and CDR2: MNHEY, SMNVEV (reference sequence). There are 15 residues in the CDR3. CDR3 DNA sequence: TGTGCCAGCAGTGAACGGACAGCTGGGGCCAACGTCCTGACTTTC. This sequence encodes CASSERTAGANVLTF.

This rearrangement joins TRBV20-1 to TRBJ2-1; 8 bases map to TRBD2. CDR3 length equals 14 residues. With V trimmed by 6 bases and J by 2 bases, 6 bases remained unmatched. The germline V gene encodes CDR1 DFQATT and CDR2 SNEGSKA (reference sequence). The DNA of the CDR3 is TGCAGTGCCGATACTAGCGGCCCCTACAATGAGCAGTTCTTC. This translates into CSADTSGPYNEQFF.

The rearrangement uses TRBV25-1 and TRBJ2-7; 7 bases line up with TRBD1. The V gene's germline CDR1 is MGHDK and CDR2 SYGVNS. The CDR3 contains 13 residues. V was clipped by 4 bases and J by 6 bases; unmatched bases: 6. Here the CDR3 DNA reads TGTGCCAGCAGTGGGACAGGCTGGGTCGAGCAGTACTTC. It yields the protein CASSGTGWVEQYF.

This clonotype was detected only a few times. The chain links TRBV18 to TRBJ2-7; the D gene could be TRBD1 or TRBD2 (5 bases each). V was trimmed by 3 bases and J by 2 bases, leaving 14 bases between them. The V gene's germline CDR1 is KGHSH and CDR2 LQKENI. The CDR3 length is 15 residues. CDR3 in amino acids: CASSPPPGPTYEQYF. The CDR3 region has the DNA TGTGCCAGCTCACCGCCCCCGGGACCCACCTACGAGCAGTACTTC. Full variable domain (rest looked up from reference TRBV18 and TRBJ2-7): NAGVMQNPRHLVRRRGQEARLRCSPMKGHSHVYWYRQLPEEGLKFMVYLQKENIIDESGMPKERFSAEFPKEGPSILRIQQVVRGDSAAYFCASSPPPGPTYEQYFGPGTRLTVT.

This clonotype was seen at least ten times. This chain connects TRBV12-3 or TRBV12-4 to TRBJ1-1, with D uncertain. V shed 3 bases and J shed 7 bases, with 9 bases lying between them. The CDR3 is made up of 12 amino acids. The CDR3 here is CASSLPHFEAFF. As DNA, the CDR3 is TGTGCCAGCAGTTTGCCCCACTTTGAAGCTTTCTTT.

This clonotype was counted only a few times. The V gene is TRBV12-3 or TRBV12-4, the J gene TRBJ2-7; TRBD2 agrees at 12 bases. Trimming took 5 bases from V and 0 from J; bases not matched to a gene: 8. CDR3 length equals 17 residues. CDR3 region: CASSIGTSGFYSYEQYF. The CDR3 coding sequence is TGTGCCAGCAGTATAGGGACTAGCGGGTTTTACTCCTACGAGCAGTACTTC.

The rearrangement links TRBV7-8 to TRBJ2-7; D not certain. V lost 4 bases, J lost 0 bases, and 16 bases lay in between. This CDR3 spans 16 amino acids. The V gene's germline CDR1 is SGHVS and CDR2 FQNEAQ. This CDR3 is CASSSYPGRFSYEQYF. The CDR3 nucleotides read TGTGCCAGCAGCTCGTACCCCGGACGGTTCTCCTACGAGCAGTACTTC.

This clonotype was seen repeatedly, ten times or more. The genes are TRBV12-3 or TRBV12-4 and TRBJ2-5; 14 nucleotides match TRBD2. The CDR3 has 15 amino acids. V was pared by 5 bases and J by 5 bases, with 4 bases of the junction left unmatched. The CDR3 region has the DNA TGTGCCAGCAGTCCCTGGACTAGCGGGGGGGAGACCCAGTACTTC. This gives the protein CASSPWTSGGETQYF.

This clonotype was observed a handful of times. This rearrangement joins TRBV18 to TRBJ2-7, with TRBD1 matching over 10 bases. The CDR3 is made up of 16 amino acids. Germline V gene sequence: CDR1 KGHSH, CDR2 LQKENI. Germline trimming cut 3 bases from V and 0 bases from J; bases unmatched to any gene: 5. CDR3 loop: CASSPTRTGGSYEQYF. The CDR3 nucleotides are TGTGCCAGCTCACCGACCCGGACAGGGGGCTCCTACGAGCAGTACTTC.

The sample holds a few counts of this clonotype. This chain links TRBV3-1 with TRBJ2-1; 11 positions agree with TRBD1. Germline V lookup: CDR1 LGHDT, CDR2 YNNKEL (reference sequence). This CDR3 is built from 17 residues. V lost 0 bases, J lost 8 bases, and 9 bases stayed unmatched. CDR3 residues: CASSQDFRDRGDDEQFF. In nucleotides, the CDR3 is TGTGCCAGCAGCCAAGATTTCCGGGACAGGGGGGATGATGAGCAGTTCTTC.

This clonotype came up many times. V gene TRBV6-1 combines with J gene TRBJ2-2; D unclear. CDR3 size: 14 residues. The V gene lost 5 bases and the J gene lost 6 bases, with 13 bases spanning the gap. Germline V CDR1 and CDR2: MNHNS, SASEGT. This CDR3 reads CASSPPSIPGELFF. Here the CDR3 DNA reads TGTGCCAGCAGTCCACCCAGTATACCCGGGGAGCTGTTTTTT.

There are many counts of this clonotype. V is TRBV20-1 and J is TRBJ2-1, with TRBD2 matching 9 bases. Trimming cost V 5 bases and J 6 bases; bases outside gene matches: 8. The CDR3 spans 14 residues. Germline lookup yields CDR1 DFQATT and CDR2 SNEGSKA (reference sequence). The CDR3 DNA reads as TGCAGTGCTGGAAGCGGGGGGTACTTCAATGAGCAGTTCTTC. It codes for CSAGSGGYFNEQFF.

This chain links TRBV28 with TRBJ2-1; perhaps TRBD2 as D (5 bases). The CDR3 is 13 amino acids. V dropped 3 bases and J dropped 5 bases, with 8 bases sitting between them. Germline V lookup: CDR1 MDHEN, CDR2 SYDVKM. As DNA, the CDR3 is TGTGCCAGCAGTTTTCGACTAAACAATGAGCAGTTCTTC. It translates to CASSFRLNNEQFF.

This clonotype was seen repeatedly, ten times or more. This chain connects TRBV27 to TRBJ2-7; maybe TRBD2 (6 bases). V shed 4 bases and J shed 2 bases, with 12 bases lying between them. Per germline, CDR1 MNHEY and CDR2 SMNVEV (reference sequence). The CDR3 spans 14 residues. The CDR3 spells CASSYSGAAYEQYF. Written as DNA, the CDR3 is TGTGCCAGCAGTTATAGCGGCGCCGCCTACGAGCAGTACTTC.